This T cell receptor beta chain was obtained from a study of siplizumab effects on memory and regulatory T cells. Study-level results: Naive T cells apparently outstripped memory cells in diversity and seemed major alloresponse contributors. Siplizumab significantly lowered the alloreactive sequences that could be traced to unstimulated CD4+ memory cells.

The CDR3 totals 11 residues. The germline CDR1 and CDR2 sequences are MNHEY and SVGAGI. Trimming shortened V by 2 bases and J by 8 bases, and 6 bases separated the two germline ends. Note on this clone: Its antigen is not known. At the DNA level, this CDR3 is encoded by other sequences in the same sample as well.

Only in-frame clones appear in the TCRdb table, and some are missing; sequencing was by immunoSEQ multiplex PCR. The sample holds about 82,000 clones; around 90% are singletons and the top ten take approximately 1.5%. V is TRBV6-5 and J is TRBJ1-2; D is possibly TRBD1 (5 bases). The receptor's source is a human donor in good health. Sequenced material: Tregs sorted from blood. The DNA of the CDR3 is TGTGCCAGCAGTTACGGGGGGGGCTACACCTTC. Amino acid sequence: CASSYGGGYTF.